The TCR beta chain described here comes from a study of shared clonotypes between healthy human individuals. TCRdb's copy holds only in-frame clones and misses some; the assay was immunoSEQ multiplex PCR. The sample lists around 240,000 clones; approximately 70% were seen once. Study conclusions and caveats: Several donors held roughly 5% of naive CD4 clonotypes in common. Memory subsets generally showed lower estimated richness than naive subsets.

Notes on this clone: Antigen unknown. Different DNA sequences within this sample yield the same CDR3.

This TCR derives from a man aged 25 to 40 in good health. The material sequenced was memory CD4+ T cells sorted from blood. The subset here: CD45RA-negative fraction.

The CDR3 sequence: CASSLWGTGELFF. CDR3 nucleotide sequence: TGTGCCAGCAGTTTATGGGGCACCGGGGAGCTGTTTTTT. This chain joins TRBV27 and TRBJ2-2; D remains ambiguous. The CDR3 covers 13 residues. The germline V gene encodes CDR1 MNHEY and CDR2 SMNVEV (reference sequence). V lost 1 base, J lost 4 bases, and 4 bases lay in between.